This T cell receptor (beta chain) was recorded in a study of identical twins. Study results and caveats: There was an excess of low generation probability in the out-of-frame alpha sequences that twins shared.

Donors uniformly comprised healthy Caucasians. V lost 5 bases and J lost 6; bases outside the gene matches: 10. Per germline, CDR1 ENHRY and CDR2 SYGVKD. This CDR3 region has 14 residues. About this clonotype: Its antigen is unidentified.

Through template switching, a universal primer site was introduced, and the cDNA contained unique molecular identifiers. MiXCR, applied by TCRdb to the 5' RACE reads, yields one record per CDR3 protein. The table has some 630,000 distinct CDR3 sequences, under 8.5% seen once; the top ten hold 1.6%. This sample was also put to use in a study of yellow fever vaccine responses in identical twins. That investigation notes: Each twin's T cell response to the vaccine was reported to look partly convergent and partly personalized.

The chain links TRBV10-3 to TRBJ2-7; 7 bases line up with TRBD1. The sample comprised PBMCs. The sequence derives from a woman aged 18-29 years in good health. The CDR3 bases are TGTGCCATCAGTAGAGAGGGGGCAATTAGCGAGCAGTACTTC. Translation gives CAISREGAISEQYF.